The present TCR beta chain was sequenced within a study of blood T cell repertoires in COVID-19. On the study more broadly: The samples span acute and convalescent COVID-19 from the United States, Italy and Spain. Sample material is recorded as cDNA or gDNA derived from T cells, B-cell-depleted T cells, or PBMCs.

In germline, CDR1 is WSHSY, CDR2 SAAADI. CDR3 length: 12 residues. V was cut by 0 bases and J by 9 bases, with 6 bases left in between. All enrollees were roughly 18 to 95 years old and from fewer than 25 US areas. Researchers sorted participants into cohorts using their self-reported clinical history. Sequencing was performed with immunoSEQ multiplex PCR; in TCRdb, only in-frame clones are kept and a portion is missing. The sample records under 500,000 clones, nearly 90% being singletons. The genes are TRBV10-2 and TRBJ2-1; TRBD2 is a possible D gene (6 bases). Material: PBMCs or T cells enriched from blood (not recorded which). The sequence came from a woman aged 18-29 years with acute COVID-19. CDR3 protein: CASSESGGEQFF. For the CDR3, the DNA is TGCGCCAGCAGTGAGTCCGGGGGTGAGCAGTTCTTC.